This TCR beta chain was obtained from a study of blood T cell repertoires in COVID-19. As for the study in general: From the United States, Italy and Spain came samples of acute and convalescent COVID-19. Sample material is recorded as cDNA or gDNA derived from T cells, B-cell-depleted T cells, or PBMCs.

Trimming cost V 5 bases and J 6 bases; bases outside gene matches: 1. This CDR3 is built from 12 residues. Germline values: CDR1 SGHNT, CDR2 YENEEA. Original processing methods: It was from reference gene primer amplification that nucleated cell counts were estimated. Only in-frame clones appear in the TCRdb table, and some are missing; sequencing was by immunoSEQ multiplex PCR. The V and J calls and clone size were taken over from that table, and D and trimming were inferred from the DNA. The sample comprises tens of thousands of clones, 70% to 80% of which are singletons, and 25% to 35% rests with the top ten.

The source of this sequence is a human donor in a cohort sampled during active COVID-19. This sequence joins TRBV11-3 and TRBJ1-3; 7 bases agree with TRBD1. The sequenced sample was peripheral blood. DNA of the CDR3: TGTGCCAGCAGCACAGGGGAAAACACCATATATTTT. Translating it yields CASSTGENTIYF. The full variable domain, completed using reference TRBV11-3 and TRBJ1-3, is EAGVVQSPRYKIIEKKQPVAFWCNPISGHNTLYWYLQNLGQGPELLIRYENEEAVDDSQLPKDRFSAERLKGVDSTLKIQPAELGDSAVYLCASSTGENTIYFGEGSWLTVV.